A selection of T cell receptor beta chains follows, all from one sample in a study of T cells expressing NK-cell markers. TCRdb reprocessed the 5' RACE reads and keeps a single row for each CDR3 protein, giving no DNA. The listing contains around 260,000 distinct CDR3 sequences. Material for sequencing was blood T cells: a sorted CD56 or NKG2C T cell subset, CD4+ or CD8+ T cells, or bulk PBMC T cells (not recorded which). All receptors derive from a woman between 18 and 69 years old in good health. CDR3s include the opening cysteine and the closing phenylalanine or tryptophan.

j_call	v_call	cdr3_aa
TRBJ2-7	TRBV6-5	CASSYSGGRVSSYEQYF
TRBJ1-2	TRBV3-1	CASSQDGQATYGYTF
TRBJ2-1	TRBV20-1	CSAPNPGRPGQFF
TRBJ2-4	TRBV3-1	CASSVRPSGSDKAKNIQYF
TRBJ1-2	TRBV12-3/TRBV12-4	CASSPARDYGYTF
TRBJ2-2	TRBV21-1	CASSKATDSHGNSGELFF
TRBJ2-7	TRBV6-5	CASSNGQGVQYF
TRBJ2-7	TRBV10-3	CAISESRAGESEQYF
TRBJ2-1	TRBV10-3	CAISGTGANEQFF
TRBJ2-2	TRBV10-1	CASPRCGLMNTGELFF
TRBJ1-1	TRBV25-1	CASWRQGGTEAFF
TRBJ2-7	TRBV5-4	CASSFQSSYEQYF
TRBJ1-2	TRBV7-9	CASSRLDTSNYGYTF
TRBJ2-3	TRBV2	CASSEGRSTDTQYF
TRBJ1-2	TRBV6-5	CASNDRGGGYTF
TRBJ2-2	TRBV20-1	CSARIVALGSPGELFF
TRBJ1-6	TRBV5-4	CASRPDSPNSPLHF
TRBJ1-6	TRBV12-3/TRBV12-4	CASSYRYNSPLHF
TRBJ2-1	TRBV12-3/TRBV12-4	CASSFVQREQFF
TRBJ2-1	TRBV7-2	CASSLVTRRHNEQFF
TRBJ2-2	TRBV29-1	CSGKNTGELFF
TRBJ2-5	TRBV4-2	CASSQELRETQYF
TRBJ1-1	TRBV20-1	CSASSSTGGFEAYF
TRBJ1-1	TRBV29-1	CSVFALGTMNTEAFF
TRBJ2-3	TRBV11-2	CASSWGGSDTQYF
TRBJ1-1	TRBV11-2	CASSSRVNTEAFF
TRBJ2-2	TRBV11-2	CASSGTNTGELFF
TRBJ2-3	TRBV20-1	CSARIVTDTQYF
TRBJ2-1	TRBV11-2	CASSFDSPLYNEQFF
TRBJ2-1	TRBV20-1	CSARTSGRTQYEQFF
TRBJ2-5	TRBV7-9	CASSTLAIQETQYF
TRBJ2-1	TRBV11-2	CASGRFPAGGSSYNEQFF
TRBJ1-1	TRBV4-3	CASSQDPQAKAEAFF
TRBJ2-3	TRBV5-1	CASSSGQGLYTQYF
TRBJ2-3	TRBV12-3/TRBV12-4	CASSLGLAESTDTQYF
TRBJ1-3	TRBV12-3/TRBV12-4	CASSPKMTAGNTIYF
TRBJ1-5	TRBV4-3	CASSRTQGQPQHF
TRBJ2-7	TRBV3-1	CASSQVGTEQYF
TRBJ2-1	TRBV15	CATRRGAGEGLYNEQFF
TRBJ1-5	TRBV5-6	CASSPGPGAQHF
TRBJ1-2	TRBV29-1	CSVEERDTGGYGYTF
TRBJ2-5	TRBV20-1	CSATAFIQETQYF
TRBJ1-6	TRBV5-1	CASSLKDRENSPLHF
TRBJ1-4	TRBV20-1	CSAKITVLKGEKLFF
TRBJ2-1	TRBV9	CASSVLGGRSNEQFF
TRBJ1-3	TRBV5-8	CASSSFTGTGEGNTIYF
TRBJ2-4	TRBV7-9	CASSPGQAERNIQYF
TRBJ2-5	TRBV7-2	CASSLDRATSKTQYF
TRBJ2-1	TRBV12-5	CASGNWVEQFF
TRBJ2-1	TRBV5-6	CASSLKLLAGAQYNEQFF
TRBJ2-3	TRBV4-3	CASSQGPGLDTQYF
TRBJ2-4	TRBV27	CASSSKTGLAGGIQYF
TRBJ2-3	TRBV4-3	CASSQDGTGGIVGADTQYF